Following are 22 T cell receptor beta chains from one sample sequenced in a study of beta chain features in type 1 diabetes. The study reverse transcribed the entire isolated RNA, so it sequenced expressed TCRB transcripts. Only in-frame clones appear in the TCRdb table, and some are missing; sequencing was by immunoSEQ multiplex PCR. The data show 200,000 to 250,000 clones, with 7.5% to 10% seen just once and about 0.03% held by the top ten. The sample taken for sequencing was naive CD4+ T cells from blood. The source is a woman aged 18 to 35 in good health.

The chain combines TRBV6-5 with TRBJ1-1, with D possibly matching TRBD1 (5 bases). The CDR3 is 13 residues long. V dropped 5 bases and J dropped 3 bases, with 10 bases sitting between them. Germline loops: CDR1 MNHEY, CDR2 SVGAGI. The CDR3 region is CASSRNRYTEAFF. CDR3 sequence (DNA): TGTGCCAGCAGTCGTAACAGGTACACTGAAGCTTTCTTT.

This clone has just a few counts. J is TRBJ2-2 and V is TRBV7-2; tentatively, D is TRBD2 (6 bases). CDR1 is SGHTA, CDR2 FQGNSA, per germline. The CDR3 runs to 15 residues. Trimming stripped 6 bases from V and 1 base from J, with 12 bases between. CDR3 sequence: CASRRGKQNTGELFF. In DNA form, the CDR3 reads TGTGCCAGCAGACGGGGGAAGCAGAACACCGGGGAGCTGTTTTTT. The entire variable domain, with the rest obtained from reference TRBV7-2 and TRBJ2-2, is as follows: GAGVSQSPSNKVTEKGKDVELRCDPISGHTALYWYRQSLGQGLEFLIYFQGNSAPDKSGLPSDRFSAERTGGSVSTLTIQRTQQEDSAVYLCASRRGKQNTGELFFGEGSRLTVL.

This clone was detected a few times. CDR3 sequence: CASSRQGRLSAETQYF. As DNA, the CDR3 is TGTGCCAGCAGTCGACAGGGAAGATTATCGGCGGAGACCCAGTACTTC. The rearrangement links TRBV5-4 to TRBJ2-5; 7 nucleotides agree with TRBD1. The V gene's germline CDR1 is SGHNT and CDR2 YYREEE (reference sequence). CDR3 size: 16 residues. The V and J ends lost 5 bases and 5 bases, in that order; junction bases with no gene match: 15.

The V and J genes are TRBV5-1 and TRBJ2-7, with 8 bases lining up with TRBD1. Per germline, CDR1 SGHRS and CDR2 YFSETQ. J was trimmed by 5 bases and V by 1 base; bases with no gene match: 17. The CDR3 has 18 amino acids. CDR3 sequence reads: CASSLRGQGRVMAHEQYF. The CDR3 DNA reads as TGCGCCAGCAGCTTGCGTGGACAGGGAAGAGTTATGGCTCACGAGCAGTACTTC.

This clone has a handful of counts. The CDR3 DNA reads TGTGCCAGCAGCGGAACGGACAGGAGACCTTTTGGCTACACCTTC. Amino acids: CASSGTDRRPFGYTF. This chain connects TRBV5-6 to TRBJ1-2, with 7 bases that match TRBD1. V gave up 4 bases and J gave up 7 bases; unmatched junction bases: 13. The CDR3 contains 15 residues. CDR1 and CDR2 from the germline V gene are SGHDT and YYEEEE.

This clone was seen a few times. The CDR3 sequence: CASSEARTGELFF. CDR3 nucleotide sequence: TGTGCCAGCAGTGAAGCGCGCACCGGGGAGCTGTTTTTT. The chain is built from TRBV2 and TRBJ2-2; D is ambiguous. The germline V gene encodes CDR1 SNHLY and CDR2 FYNNEI. CDR3 length: 13 amino acids. Trimming left V 0 bases short and J 4 bases short, with 3 bases between. Drawing the rest from reference TRBV2 and TRBJ2-2, the complete variable domain is EPEVTQTPSHQVTQMGQEVILRCVPISNHLYFYWYRQILGQKVEFLVSFYNNEISEKSEIFDDQFSVERPDGSNFTLKIRSTKLEDSAMYFCASSEARTGELFFGEGSRLTVL.

In its sample, this clone was seen many times. The V gene is TRBV7-9, the J gene TRBJ2-6; the D gene is possibly TRBD1 (6 bases). Trimming removed 3 bases from V and 4 bases from J, with 10 bases in between. Germline values: CDR1 SEHNR, CDR2 FQNEAQ (reference sequence). The CDR3 length is 15 residues. The CDR3 spells CASSFGTGGANVLTF. Written as DNA, the CDR3 is TGTGCCAGCAGCTTTGGCACAGGGGGGGCCAACGTCCTGACTTTC.

This clone occurred a few times. Distinct nucleotide sequences in the sample also encode this CDR3. CDR3 sequence reads: CASSLDRGNTEAFF. In DNA, the CDR3 is TGCGCCAGCAGCTTGGACAGGGGAAACACTGAAGCTTTCTTT. The chain links TRBV5-1 to TRBJ1-1; TRBD1 matches 7 bases. This CDR3 comprises 14 residues. The V gene end was trimmed by 0 bases and the J gene end by 2 bases; junction bases not matched to a gene: 1. The germline V gene has CDR1 SGHRS and CDR2 YFSETQ.

This clone was detected many times. The V call is TRBV7-9, the J call TRBJ1-2, with D possibly TRBD1 on 6 matching bases. Germline loops: CDR1 SEHNR, CDR2 FQNEAQ (reference sequence). The CDR3 length is 13 residues. V lost 5 bases to trimming and J lost 8 bases, with 15 bases between them. The CDR3 sequence: CASSQAGGRGYTF. The CDR3 region has the DNA TGTGCCAGCAGCCAGGCGGGGGGGCGCGGCTACACCTTC.

The rearrangement uses TRBV30 and TRBJ2-1, with 11 bases that match TRBD2. CDR3 length: 16 amino acids. Trimming removed 2 bases from V and 7 bases from J; junction bases left unmatched: 10. The germline gives CDR1 GTSNPN, CDR2 SVGIG (reference sequence). CDR3 protein: CAWSLSGGASWNEQFF. CDR3 in DNA: TGTGCCTGGAGTCTTAGCGGGGGGGCGTCGTGGAATGAGCAGTTCTTC.

The rearrangement joins TRBV27 to TRBJ1-2; 9 bases fit TRBD1. The length of the CDR3 is 14 residues. Germline values: CDR1 MNHEY, CDR2 SMNVEV (reference sequence). J was trimmed by 8 bases and V by 6 bases; bases with no gene match: 10. For the CDR3, the DNA is TGTGCCAGCAGGGGGACAGGGTCGGTAGGGGGCTACACCTTC. It translates to CASRGTGSVGGYTF.

The chain couples TRBV18 to TRBJ1-2, with D perhaps TRBD1 (5 bases). This CDR3 comprises 17 residues. Trimming removed 3 bases at V and 0 bases at J, with 17 bases between. Germline CDR1 and CDR2: KGHSH and LQKENI. The CDR3 loop is CASSPLDSVQANYGYTF. The CDR3 coding sequence is TGTGCCAGCTCACCCCTCGACAGCGTTCAAGCTAACTATGGCTACACCTTC.

This clone appeared a few times. The chain employs TRBV7-9 and TRBJ1-4; D is ambiguous. This CDR3 contains 14 residues. The V gene lost 2 bases and the J gene lost 4 bases, with 8 bases spanning the gap. Germline V CDR1 and CDR2: SEHNR, FQNEAQ (reference sequence). The chain's CDR3 is CASSLNGLNEKLFF. DNA of the CDR3: TGTGCCAGCAGCTTAAACGGACTTAATGAAAAACTGTTTTTT.

The chain employs TRBV11-2 and TRBJ1-6; D remains ambiguous. The CDR3 runs 15 residues. V was pared by 2 bases and J by 7 bases, with 12 bases between. Per germline, CDR1 SGHAT and CDR2 FQNNGV. CDR3 sequence (DNA): TGTGCCAGCAGCTTATTCCTCACGGAGAATTCACCCCTCCACTTT. Protein sequence: CASSLFLTENSPLHF.

The chain has TRBV7-9 and TRBJ2-5; 12 positions agree with TRBD2. Germline CDR1 SEHNR, CDR2 FQNEAQ (reference sequence). This CDR3 contains 14 residues. The junction had 4 bases not matched to a gene; V was cut back by 6 bases and J by 5 bases. CDR3 in amino acids: CASSIGTSGETQYF. CDR3 nucleotide sequence: TGTGCCAGCAGTATTGGGACTAGCGGGGAGACCCAGTACTTC.

The V call is TRBV5-1, the J call TRBJ2-2; TRBD2 is a possible D gene (5 bases). There are 15 residues in the CDR3. The ends were cut back, 0 bases at V and 3 bases at J, with 9 bases in the middle. The germline gives CDR1 SGHRS, CDR2 YFSETQ. In DNA, the CDR3 is TGCGCCAGCAGCTTGGGGAGGTCGGACACCGGGGAGCTGTTTTTT. Encoded protein: CASSLGRSDTGELFF.

This rearrangement joins TRBV6-6 to TRBJ2-5; D is perhaps TRBD1 (6 bases). The length of the CDR3 is 14 residues. The germline CDR1 and CDR2 sequences are MNHNY and SVGAGI (reference sequence). The ends were cut back, 4 bases at V and 5 bases at J, with 14 bases in the middle. CDR3 coding DNA: TGTGCCAGCAGTTGGGACATGTCATCGGAGACCCAGTACTTC. It encodes CASSWDMSSETQYF.

This clone was detected many times. The V gene is TRBV30, the J gene TRBJ2-2; a weak D match, TRBD1 (6 bases). V was clipped by 2 bases and J by 3 bases, with 13 bases between them. Germline CDR1 and CDR2: GTSNPN and SVGIG (reference sequence). The CDR3 loop spans 15 amino acids. CDR3 sequence: CAWSRLQGYTGELFF. The CDR3 nucleotides read TGTGCCTGGAGTCGACTACAGGGTTACACCGGGGAGCTGTTTTTT.

This clone was detected only a few times. The V gene is TRBV6-1, the J gene TRBJ2-1; 9 bases are shared with TRBD1. This CDR3 has 14 residues. Germline-derived CDR1 and CDR2 are MNHNS and SASEGT. Trimming took 4 bases from V and 8 from J; bases not matched to a gene: 6. The CDR3 spells CASSGDRVWDEQFF. The CDR3, as DNA: TGTGCCAGCAGTGGGGACAGGGTTTGGGATGAGCAGTTCTTC.

This clone was picked up a small number of times. The V and J genes are TRBV5-1 and TRBJ2-1; the match to TRBD1 covers 7 bases. CDR3 length: 15 amino acids. Trimming took 4 bases from V and 0 from J; bases not matched to a gene: 4. Germline V gene lookup returns CDR1 SGHRS and CDR2 YFSETQ. CDR3 sequence reads: CASSHGTDSYNEQFF. CDR3 bases: TGCGCCAGCAGCCACGGGACAGACTCCTACAATGAGCAGTTCTTC.

The gene calls are TRBV7-9 and TRBJ1-1; perhaps TRBD1 as D (6 bases). The germline V and J ends were trimmed by 7 bases and 3 bases, with 18 bases remaining between them. This CDR3 has 15 residues. The germline V gene encodes CDR1 SEHNR and CDR2 FQNEAQ (reference sequence). The CDR3 loop is CASTPYRESHTEAFF. The DNA of the CDR3 is TGTGCCAGCACCCCGTACAGGGAATCACACACTGAAGCTTTCTTT. Variable domain in full (rest from reference TRBV7-9 and TRBJ1-1): DTGVSQNPRHKITKRGQNVTFRCDPISEHNRLYWYRQTLGQGPEFLTYFQNEAQLEKSRLLSDRFSAERPKGSFSTLEIQRTEQGDSAMYLCASTPYRESHTEAFFGQGTRLTVV.

A few counts support this clone. The genes are TRBV9 and TRBJ2-3; tentatively, D is TRBD1 (6 bases). V lost 0 bases and J lost 10, with 18 bases in between. The length of the CDR3 is 15 residues. Germline V CDR1 and CDR2: SGDLS, YYNGEE. Written as DNA, the CDR3 is TGTGCCAGCAGCGTAGACCTTACAGGGAAGGGGTCGCAGTATTTT. As protein: CASSVDLTGKGSQYF.